Each of the 28 T cell receptor beta chains below was sequenced from the same sample in a study of OX40 agonist ivuxolimab in advanced cancers. TCRdb keeps only in-frame clones here, not all; method: immunoSEQ multiplex PCR. The sample has roughly 100,000 clones, 84% seen once. The specimen comprised CD4+ or CD8+ T cells sorted from blood, sampled in a trial of the OX40 agonist ivuxolimab. The receptors were sampled from an adult with an advanced solid tumor such as melanoma, head and neck, liver or kidney cancer.

The V and J genes are TRBV5-1 and TRBJ2-1; D remains ambiguous. The CDR3 length is 11 residues. Germline CDR1 SGHRS, CDR2 YFSETQ. V dropped 5 bases and J dropped 5 bases, with 5 bases sitting between them. This chain's CDR3 is CASRLNNEQFF. CDR3 coding DNA: TGCGCCAGCAGACTAAACAATGAGCAGTTCTTC.

The chain couples TRBV9 to TRBJ1-1; D may be TRBD1 (5 bases). Germline loops: CDR1 SGDLS, CDR2 YYNGEE. The length of the CDR3 is 14 residues. Trimming removed 4 bases at V and 1 base at J, with 11 bases between. The CDR3: CASSSRQTNTEAFF. Written as DNA, the CDR3 is TGTGCCAGCAGCTCCAGACAGACGAACACTGAAGCTTTCTTT.

CDR3 DNA: TGTGCCAGCATCCGAGGGGGGGCGCCCCGGACTGAAGCTTTCTTT. Its translation: CASIRGGAPRTEAFF. The chain joins TRBV6-1 to TRBJ1-1, with D possibly matching TRBD1 (6 bases). Trimming shortened V by 7 bases and J by 5 bases, and 20 bases separated the two germline ends. This CDR3 comprises 15 residues. The germline CDR1 and CDR2 sequences are MNHNS and SASEGT.

The chain carries TRBV29-1 and TRBJ1-1, with 7 bases fitting TRBD1. Germline V gene lookup returns CDR1 SQVTM and CDR2 ANQGSEA. V trimming: 7 bases; J trimming: 4 bases; junction bases outside the gene matches: 9. This CDR3 is 13 amino acids long. The CDR3 nucleotides are TGCAGCGCCAACAGGGGTTCGGTCACTGAAGCTTTCTTT. This codes for CSANRGSVTEAFF. Complete variable domain (other parts from reference TRBV29-1 and TRBJ1-1): SAVISQKPSRDICQRGTSLTIQCQVDSQVTMMFWYRQQPGQSLTLIATANQGSEATYESGFVIDKFPISRPNLTFSTLTVSNMSPEDSSIYLCSANRGSVTEAFFGQGTRLTVV.

This chain links TRBV30 with TRBJ1-1; tentatively, D is TRBD1 (6 bases). Germline V gives CDR1 GTSNPN, CDR2 SVGIG (reference sequence). The CDR3 has 16 residues. Trimming cost V 4 bases and J 2 bases, with 20 bases left between them. The CDR3 region has the DNA TGTGCCTGGAAGCGTGCGGGGGGACATACCAACACTGAAGCTTTCTTT. Residues: CAWKRAGGHTNTEAFF.

CDR3 in amino acids: CASSLRTSVGNEQFF. DNA of the CDR3: TGTGCCAGCAGCTTGCGGACTAGCGTTGGGAATGAGCAGTTCTTC. The chain recombines TRBV11-1 with TRBJ2-1; 9 bases match TRBD2. The CDR3 contains 15 residues. The junction had 7 bases not matched to a gene; V was cut back by 3 bases and J by 7 bases. CDR1 SGHAT and CDR2 FQDESV come from the germline V gene (reference sequence).

The chain employs TRBV10-3 and TRBJ2-7, with 10 positions matching TRBD1. CDR3 length equals 16 residues. J was trimmed by 1 base and V by 4 bases; bases with no gene match: 7. Looked up from germline, CDR1 is ENHRY and CDR2 is SYGVKD. The CDR3 reads CAISVPRDRGSYEQYF. For the CDR3, the DNA is TGTGCCATCAGTGTGCCACGGGACAGGGGTTCCTACGAGCAGTACTTC.

The chain couples TRBV5-4 to TRBJ2-7, with D perhaps assigned TRBD1 or TRBD2 (5 bases each). The CDR3 totals 14 residues. Trimming removed 0 bases at V and 2 bases at J, with 9 bases between. Germline CDR1 SGHNT, CDR2 YYREEE (reference sequence). Here the CDR3 DNA reads TGTGCCAGCAGCTTGGTAGAGGGGACCTACGAGCAGTACTTC. Encoded protein: CASSLVEGTYEQYF.

V is TRBV29-1 and J is TRBJ2-6; no definite D call. The CDR3 length is 13 residues. Trimming pared 8 bases from V and 4 bases from J, leaving 12 bases between. The germline gives CDR1 SQVTM, CDR2 ANQGSEA. The CDR3 is CSTLTAGANVLTF. The DNA of the CDR3 is TGCAGCACCCTCACGGCAGGGGCCAACGTCCTGACTTTC.

This clone occurred a few times. The gene calls are TRBV5-6 and TRBJ2-5, with 9 bases aligning to TRBD1. This CDR3 region has 15 residues. V gave up 4 bases and J gave up 5 bases; unmatched junction bases: 9. The germline V gene encodes CDR1 SGHDT and CDR2 YYEEEE. CDR3 bases: TGTGCCAGCAGCCCCTGGACAGGGGCGCTGGAGACCCAGTACTTC. Amino acids: CASSPWTGALETQYF.

V and J are TRBV10-1 and TRBJ2-1; 10 bases line up with TRBD2. V shed 3 bases, J shed 0 bases, and the junction held 5 bases outside the gene matches. The CDR3 sequence is 17 residues long. The V gene's germline CDR1 is WNHNN and CDR2 SYGVQD (reference sequence). The CDR3 nucleotides are TGCGCCAGCAGTGAAACCCTAGCGGGAGTCTCCTACAATGAGCAGTTCTTC. Translating gives CASSETLAGVSYNEQFF.

The chain joins TRBV19 to TRBJ2-7; 10 nucleotides match TRBD1. This CDR3 is built from 15 residues. With 7 bases clipped from V and 1 base from J, the junction kept 7 bases outside the gene matches. Germline CDR1 LNHDA, CDR2 SQIVND (reference sequence). The DNA of the CDR3 is TGTGCCAGTAATCAAGGGGACAGGGGATCCTACGAGCAGTACTTC. Amino acids: CASNQGDRGSYEQYF.

The chain combines TRBV10-3 with TRBJ1-4; tentative D call: TRBD1 (6 bases). Trimming cost V 3 bases and J 15 bases, with 20 bases left between them. In germline, CDR1 is ENHRY, CDR2 SYGVKD. The length of the CDR3 is 14 residues. CDR3 bases: TGTGCCATCAGTGATGGAAAAGGGAGGGACACGTTGTTTTTT. Protein product: CAISDGKGRDTLFF.

V gene TRBV4-3 combines with J gene TRBJ1-5; D gene unclear. Trimming removed 5 bases at V and 0 bases at J, with 11 bases between. This CDR3 region has 15 residues. Germline values: CDR1 LGHNA, CDR2 YSLEER. In nucleotides, the CDR3 is TGCGCCAGCAGCGGGGAGCTAGATAGCAATCAGCCCCAGCATTTT. It yields the protein CASSGELDSNQPQHF.

The rearrangement joins TRBV21-1 to TRBJ2-2; the DNA was not compared with TRBD1, the D call given in the table. TRBV21-1 is a listed pseudogene. This CDR3 spans 19 amino acids. This CDR3 reads CASSSRQGAERAATGELFF. CDR3 nucleotide sequence: TGTGCCAGCAGCTCCCGACAGGGGGCCGAGCGGGCAGCCACCGGGGAGCTGTTTTTT.

The chain has TRBV4-2 and TRBJ1-4; a possible D gene is TRBD1 (5 bases). Trimming cost V 0 bases and J 6 bases, with 11 bases left between them. From germline, CDR1 is LGHNA and CDR2 YNFKEQ. The CDR3 spans 15 residues. The CDR3 here is CASSQDNTGDEKLFF. CDR3 coding DNA: TGTGCCAGCAGCCAAGATAACACAGGCGATGAAAAACTGTTTTTT.

This chain uses TRBV6-1 with TRBJ1-1, with D perhaps TRBD1 (5 bases). This CDR3 contains 14 residues. V was clipped by 4 bases and J by 0 bases, with 9 bases between them. Germline V gives CDR1 MNHNS, CDR2 SASEGT. The CDR3 nucleotides are TGTGCCAGCAGTGGACAGAACATGAACACTGAAGCTTTCTTT. Amino acids: CASSGQNMNTEAFF.

The chain combines TRBV7-2 with TRBJ2-7, with 12 bases lining up with TRBD2. The CDR3 totals 16 residues. The ends lost 5 bases at V and 2 bases at J; junction bases unmatched: 7. CDR1 and CDR2 from the germline V gene are SGHTA and FQGNSA. The DNA of the CDR3 is TGTGCCAGCAGCCATTGGACTAGCGGGGCCCCCTACGAGCAGTACTTC. Its translation is CASSHWTSGAPYEQYF.

The chain has TRBV10-3 and TRBJ1-3, with D perhaps matching TRBD1 (6 bases). The germline V and J ends were trimmed by 8 bases and 7 bases, with 21 bases remaining between them. The CDR3 sequence is 15 residues long. Per germline, CDR1 ENHRY and CDR2 SYGVKD. The CDR3 is CAISLDRSQHNTIYF. CDR3 nucleotide sequence: TGTGCCATCTCCCTAGACAGGTCCCAACACAACACCATATATTTT.

The chain has TRBV9 and TRBJ2-5; D perhaps matches TRBD2 (6 bases). V was trimmed by 0 bases and J by 7 bases, leaving 16 bases between them. The CDR3 has 15 residues. Germline CDR1 and CDR2: SGDLS and YYNGEE. The CDR3 bases are TGTGCCAGCAGCGTAGCCCCGGGGGTTTTGGGGACCCAGTACTTC. Amino acids: CASSVAPGVLGTQYF.

In its sample, this clone was seen a few times. The V gene is TRBV2, the J gene TRBJ2-3; D may be TRBD2 (6 bases). There are 15 residues in the CDR3. CDR1 SNHLY and CDR2 FYNNEI come from the germline V gene. In DNA, the CDR3 is TGTGCTGGCAAGGGCCCCTCGGGGGGCACAGATACGCAGTATTTT. Amino acids: CAGKGPSGGTDTQYF.

This chain joins TRBV7-2 and TRBJ2-7; D perhaps matches TRBD1 (6 bases). The CDR3 contains 15 residues. Trimming removed 5 bases at V and 3 bases at J, with 17 bases between. Germline V lookup: CDR1 SGHTA, CDR2 FQGNSA. CDR3 in DNA: TGTGCCAGCAGCCAAGAGGGGAGCAGGGGCTACGAGCAGTACTTC. Amino acids: CASSQEGSRGYEQYF.

The rearrangement uses TRBV5-1 and TRBJ1-1; D not resolved. Germline CDR1 reads SGHRS; CDR2 reads YFSETQ. The CDR3 has 14 amino acids. Trimming stripped 2 bases from V and 4 bases from J, with 12 bases between. The CDR3 nucleotides are TGCGCCAGCAGCTTTCGGGTCGAGGGCACTGAAGCTTTCTTT. Its protein product is CASSFRVEGTEAFF.

The J gene is TRBJ2-3, the V gene TRBV7-9; D unresolved. Germline V gene lookup returns CDR1 SEHNR and CDR2 FQNEAQ (reference sequence). With 4 bases removed from V and 1 base from J, the gap between germline ends came to 9 bases. This CDR3 is built from 14 residues. The CDR3 nucleotides are TGTGCCAGCAGCTCTAAAGACGGCACAGATACGCAGTATTTT. It specifies CASSSKDGTDTQYF.

This chain joins TRBV7-3 and TRBJ1-1; a possible D gene is TRBD1 (6 bases). CDR1 SGHTA and CDR2 FQGTGA come from the germline V gene. The CDR3 runs 15 residues. Trimming took 2 bases from V and 6 from J, leaving 16 bases between them. CDR3 coding DNA: TGTGCCAGCAGCTTATGGGGGGGCCAGAGGTCTGAAGCTTTCTTT. It is translated as CASSLWGGQRSEAFF.

The chain employs TRBV6-6 and TRBJ2-7; unclear D gene. CDR3 length: 14 amino acids. The V end lost 3 bases, the J end lost 0 bases, and 9 bases lay between the germline ends. Germline V lookup: CDR1 MNHNY, CDR2 SVGAGI (reference sequence). CDR3 residues: CASSYGLRSYEQYF. The CDR3 nucleotides are TGTGCCAGCAGTTATGGGCTGCGCTCCTACGAGCAGTACTTC.

V usage is TRBV6-1 and J usage is TRBJ1-4, with a tentative D call TRBD1 (6 bases). Deletions cut 5 bases from V and 5 bases from J, with 15 bases between. Germline CDR1 is MNHNS and CDR2 is SASEGT. The CDR3 is made up of 15 amino acids. CDR3 coding DNA: TGTGCCAGCAGTTCGTACCGGGGGCCAAATGAAAAACTGTTTTTT. Translating it yields CASSSYRGPNEKLFF.

The J gene is TRBJ2-5, the V gene TRBV5-1, with 14 bases matching TRBD2. Trimming at V came to 2 bases and at J to 5 bases, leaving 8 bases not matched to a gene. The CDR3 is made up of 17 amino acids. The V gene's germline CDR1 is SGHRS and CDR2 YFSETQ. Here the CDR3 DNA reads TGCGCCAGCAGCTTTGGGACTAGCGGGGGACCGCGGGAGACCCAGTACTTC. Encoded protein: CASSFGTSGGPRETQYF.